This T cell receptor beta chain was obtained from a study of cytomegalovirus exposure and HLA in healthy donors. Across the study: Among the approximately 370 donors who were genotyped, roughly 86% fell in the genetic ancestry cluster that is associated with self-reported Caucasian donors. General study points: A later analysis reportedly identified an Asian-associated ancestry cluster as carrying fewer N-insertions than the 666-donor mean. Earlier analysis found most TCR beta V segments productive about 90% or about 30% of the time.

CDR1 is MNHNY and CDR2 is SVGAGI in the germline V gene (reference sequence). The CDR3 is made up of 13 amino acids. Between the trimmed V and J ends, which lost 5 bases and 10 bases, there was a span of 17 bases. On this clone itself: The target antigen is unknown.

The PCR used 60 Vbeta and 13 Jbeta primers. In the study's own analysis: A follow-up analysis tallied approximately 85 million unique TCR beta chains, roughly 10 million shared. Libraries were prepared by immunoSEQ multiplex PCR; TCRdb keeps only in-frame clonotypes and omits some of them. That table is the source of V, J and clone size, and D and trimming were worked out from the DNA. In the table there are 200,000 or so clones, 70% to 90% of which are singletons. The gene calls are TRBV6-6 and TRBJ2-5, with a possible D match to TRBD2 (6 bases). This clonotype originated in a woman aged 18 to 35 in good health and CMV-seropositive. Source material: PBMCs. This chain's CDR3 is CASSSLGGWDQYF. CDR3 nucleotide sequence: TGTGCCAGCAGTAGCCTCGGGGGTTGGGACCAGTACTTC.